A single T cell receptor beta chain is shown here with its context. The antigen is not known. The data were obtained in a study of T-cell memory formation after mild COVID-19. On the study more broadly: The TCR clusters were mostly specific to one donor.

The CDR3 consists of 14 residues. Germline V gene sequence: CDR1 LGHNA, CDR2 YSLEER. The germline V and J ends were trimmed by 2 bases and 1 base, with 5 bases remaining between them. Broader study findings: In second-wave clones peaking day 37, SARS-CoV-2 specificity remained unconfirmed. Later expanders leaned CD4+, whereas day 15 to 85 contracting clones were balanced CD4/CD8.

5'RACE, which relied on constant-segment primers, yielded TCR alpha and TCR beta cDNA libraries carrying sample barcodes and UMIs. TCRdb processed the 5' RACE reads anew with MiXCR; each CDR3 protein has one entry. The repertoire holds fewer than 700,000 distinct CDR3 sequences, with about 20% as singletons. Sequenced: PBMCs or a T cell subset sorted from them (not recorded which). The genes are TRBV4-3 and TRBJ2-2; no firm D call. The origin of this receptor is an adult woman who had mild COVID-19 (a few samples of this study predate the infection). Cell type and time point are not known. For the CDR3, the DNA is TGCGCCAGCAGCCAATCGGAGAACACCGGGGAGCTGTTTTTT. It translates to CASSQSENTGELFF.